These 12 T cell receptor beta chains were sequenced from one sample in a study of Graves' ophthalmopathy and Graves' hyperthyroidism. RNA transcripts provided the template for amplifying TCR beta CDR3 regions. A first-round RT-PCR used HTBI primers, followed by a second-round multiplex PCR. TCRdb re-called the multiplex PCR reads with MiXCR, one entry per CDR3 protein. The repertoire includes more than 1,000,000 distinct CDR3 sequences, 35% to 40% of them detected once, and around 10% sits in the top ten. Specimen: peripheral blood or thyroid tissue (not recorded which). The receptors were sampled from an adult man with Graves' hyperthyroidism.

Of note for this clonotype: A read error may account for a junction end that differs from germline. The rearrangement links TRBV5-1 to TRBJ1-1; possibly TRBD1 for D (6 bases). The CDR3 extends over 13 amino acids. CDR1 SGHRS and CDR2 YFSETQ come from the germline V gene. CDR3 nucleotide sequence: TGCGCCGGCAGCCTAACAGGGAACACTGAGGCTTTCTTT. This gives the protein CAGSLTGNTEAFF.

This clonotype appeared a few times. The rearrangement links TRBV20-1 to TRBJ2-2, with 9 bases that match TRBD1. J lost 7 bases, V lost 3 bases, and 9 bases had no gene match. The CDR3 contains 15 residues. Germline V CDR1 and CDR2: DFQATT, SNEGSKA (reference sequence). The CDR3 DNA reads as TGCAGTGCTAGGGGGACAGGGTTTGCGGGCGGGGAGCTGTTTTTT. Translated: CSARGTGFAGGELFF.

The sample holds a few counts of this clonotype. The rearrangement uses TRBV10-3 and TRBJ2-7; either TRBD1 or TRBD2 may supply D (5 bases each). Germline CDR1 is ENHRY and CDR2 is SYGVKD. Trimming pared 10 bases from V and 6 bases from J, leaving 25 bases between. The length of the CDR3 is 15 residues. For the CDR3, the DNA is TGTGCCAGCACTACAGCCGAGGGGTCGGAGACCGAGCAGTACTTC. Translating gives CASTTAEGSETEQYF.

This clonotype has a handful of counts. The CDR3 spells CSAPRARRLNTEAFF. In nucleotides, the CDR3 is TGCAGTGCTCCCCGGGCGCGGAGATTGAACACTGAAGCTTTCTTT. The chain is built from TRBV20-1 and TRBJ1-1; no clear D. The CDR3 contains 15 residues. The germline V gene has CDR1 DFQATT and CDR2 SNEGSKA (reference sequence). V was cut by 5 bases and J by 0 bases, with 16 bases left in between.

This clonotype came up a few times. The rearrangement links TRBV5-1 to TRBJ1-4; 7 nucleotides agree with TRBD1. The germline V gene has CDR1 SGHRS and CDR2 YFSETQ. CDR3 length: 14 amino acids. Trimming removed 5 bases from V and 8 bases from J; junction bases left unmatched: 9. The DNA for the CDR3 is TGCGCCAGCAGGCCGCAGGGGGTCGGGGAAAAACTGTTTTTT. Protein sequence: CASRPQGVGEKLFF.

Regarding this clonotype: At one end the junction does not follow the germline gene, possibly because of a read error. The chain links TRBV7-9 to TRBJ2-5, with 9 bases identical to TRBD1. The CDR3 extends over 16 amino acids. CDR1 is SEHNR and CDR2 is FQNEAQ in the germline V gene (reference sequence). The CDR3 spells CASSPQGGDREETQYF. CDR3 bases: TGCGCCAGCAGCCCCCAAGGGGGGGACAGGGAAGAGACCCAGTACTTC.

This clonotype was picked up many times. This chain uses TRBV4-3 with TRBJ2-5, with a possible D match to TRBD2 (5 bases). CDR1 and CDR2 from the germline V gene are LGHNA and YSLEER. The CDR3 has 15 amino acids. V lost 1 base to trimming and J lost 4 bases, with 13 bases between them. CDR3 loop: CASSQGSQSGETQYF. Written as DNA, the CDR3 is TGCGCCAGCAGCCAAGGTTCACAAAGCGGAGAGACCCAGTACTTC.

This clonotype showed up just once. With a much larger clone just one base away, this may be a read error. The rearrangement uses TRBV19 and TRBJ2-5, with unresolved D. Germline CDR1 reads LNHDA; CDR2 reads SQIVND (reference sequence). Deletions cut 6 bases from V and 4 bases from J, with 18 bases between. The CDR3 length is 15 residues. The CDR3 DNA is TGTGCCAGTAGGGCGACTGGTGGATTCCGAGAGACCCAGTACTTC. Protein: CASRATGGFRETQYF.

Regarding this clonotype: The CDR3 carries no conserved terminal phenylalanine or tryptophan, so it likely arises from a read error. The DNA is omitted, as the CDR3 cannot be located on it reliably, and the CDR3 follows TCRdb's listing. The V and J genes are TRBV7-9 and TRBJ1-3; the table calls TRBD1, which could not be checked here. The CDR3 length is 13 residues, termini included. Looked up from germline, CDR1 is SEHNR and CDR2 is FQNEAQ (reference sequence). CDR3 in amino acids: CASSGTRTNRGGT.

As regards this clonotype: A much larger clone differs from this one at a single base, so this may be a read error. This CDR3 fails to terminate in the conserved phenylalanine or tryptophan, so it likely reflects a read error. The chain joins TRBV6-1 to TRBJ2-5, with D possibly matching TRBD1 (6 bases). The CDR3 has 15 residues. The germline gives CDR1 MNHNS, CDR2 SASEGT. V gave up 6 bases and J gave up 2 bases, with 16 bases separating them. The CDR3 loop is CASSKHRDKQETQYI. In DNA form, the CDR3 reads TGTGCCAGCAGCAAACACAGGGATAAGCAAGAGACCCAGTACATC.

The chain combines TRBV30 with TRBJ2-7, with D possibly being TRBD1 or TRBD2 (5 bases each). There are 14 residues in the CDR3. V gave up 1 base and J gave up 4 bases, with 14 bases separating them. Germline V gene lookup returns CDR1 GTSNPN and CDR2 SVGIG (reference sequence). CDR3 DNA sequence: TGTGCCTGGAGTGGGGGGACCGGCTATTACGAGCAGTACTTC. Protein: CAWSGGTGYYEQYF.

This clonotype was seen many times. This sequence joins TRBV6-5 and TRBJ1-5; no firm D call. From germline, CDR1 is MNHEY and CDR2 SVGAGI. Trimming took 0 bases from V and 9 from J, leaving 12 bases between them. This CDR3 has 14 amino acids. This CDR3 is CASSYSGRSWPQHF. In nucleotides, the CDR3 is TGTGCCAGCAGTTACTCAGGACGAAGTTGGCCCCAGCATTTT.